These 32 T cell receptor beta chains share one sample of origin, sequenced in a study of shared clonotypes between healthy human individuals (dated by TCRdb to the early 2020s). Libraries were built with the immunoSEQ multiplex PCR assay. What TCRdb holds here is the immuneACCESS table cut down to in-frame rearrangements. Part of the clones is not present; checked against another copy, under half of the missing clones reflect an unresolved V gene, and the others are unexplained. Within this sample are a few million clones, with approximately 90% of them counted one time only. The ten top clones hold 0.14% of the sample. Sequenced: naive CD4+ T cells sorted from blood. The cell subset or site label on this specimen signifies: CD45RA+ positively selected. The receptors come from a man aged 18 to 35 in good health.

The chain joins TRBV11-2 to TRBJ2-5, with 9 positions matching TRBD1. This CDR3 has 17 amino acids. Germline V lookup: CDR1 SGHAT, CDR2 FQNNGV. The junction had 13 bases not matched to a gene; V was cut back by 5 bases and J by 3 bases. CDR3 in DNA: TGTGCCAGCAGCCATGTCAGGGGGACAGGGACCGAAGAGACCCAGTACTTC. Translated, it gives CASSHVRGTGTEETQYF. Based on the CDR3 plus reference TRBV11-2 and TRBJ2-5, the full variable domain is EAGVAQSPRYKIIEKRQSVAFWCNPISGHATLYWYQQILGQGPKLLIQFQNNGVVDDSQLPKDRFSAERLKGVDSTLKIQPAKLEDSAVYLCASSHVRGTGTEETQYFGPGTRLLVL.

V is TRBV6-1 and J is TRBJ1-6, with 7 bases matching TRBD1. Germline CDR1 and CDR2: MNHNS and SASEGT. This CDR3 region has 15 residues. V was pared by 2 bases and J by 7 bases, with 5 bases of the junction left unmatched. CDR3 sequence reads: CASSEPGQLNSPLHF. The CDR3, as DNA: TGTGCCAGCAGTGAACCGGGACAGCTCAATTCACCCCTCCACTTT.

With respect to this clone: The sample holds other DNA sequences that translate to the same CDR3. The gene calls are TRBV5-1 and TRBJ2-3; D is unresolved. Germline CDR1 SGHRS, CDR2 YFSETQ. V was pared by 3 bases and J by 5 bases, with 7 bases between. The CDR3 has 12 residues. Written as DNA, the CDR3 is TGCGCCAGCAGCTCGGATTTAGATACGCAGTATTTT. This sequence encodes CASSSDLDTQYF.

This chain connects TRBV5-1 to TRBJ2-1, with 7 bases lining up with TRBD2. The trim removed 4 bases at V and 10 bases at J, leaving 11 bases unmatched. The germline V gene encodes CDR1 SGHRS and CDR2 YFSETQ. This CDR3 region has 14 residues. The CDR3 coding sequence is TGCGCCAGCAGCCCGGGACTACAGGCGTCCGAGCAGTTCTTC. Its protein product is CASSPGLQASEQFF. Looking up the rest from reference TRBV5-1 and TRBJ2-1 gives the full variable domain: KAGVTQTPRYLIKTRGQQVTLSCSPISGHRSVSWYQQTPGQGLQFLFEYFSETQRNKGNFPGRFSGRQFSNSRSEMNVSTLELGDSALYLCASSPGLQASEQFFGPGTRLTVL.

The V call is TRBV2, the J call TRBJ2-2, with TRBD1 matching 7 bases. With V trimmed by 5 bases and J by 4 bases, 7 bases remained unmatched. The CDR3 length is 15 residues. Germline CDR1 and CDR2: SNHLY and FYNNEI. The CDR3 loop reads CASSLPGQLTGELFF. The CDR3 coding sequence is TGTGCCAGCAGTTTACCGGGACAGCTCACCGGGGAGCTGTTTTTT.

The V gene is TRBV5-1, the J gene TRBJ2-5, with D unclear. Germline CDR1 SGHRS, CDR2 YFSETQ. This CDR3 has 16 residues. V was clipped by 3 bases and J by 2 bases, with 17 bases between them. CDR3 protein: CASSSSPIGVQETQYF. CDR3 DNA: TGCGCCAGCAGCTCCAGCCCGATTGGGGTTCAAGAGACCCAGTACTTC.

This clone was detected only once. The V and J genes are TRBV19 and TRBJ2-3; 14 bases match TRBD2. The CDR3 length is 18 residues. Germline lookup yields CDR1 LNHDA and CDR2 SQIVND (reference sequence). V was pared by 6 bases and J by 4 bases, with 12 bases of the junction left unmatched. The CDR3 loop reads CASSPGLAGGRLSDTQYF. CDR3 bases: TGTGCCAGTAGCCCCGGACTAGCGGGGGGCCGCCTCTCAGATACGCAGTATTTT.

The chain couples TRBV6-4 to TRBJ2-1; D is unresolved. There are 13 residues in the CDR3. V gave up 2 bases and J gave up 4 bases, with 6 bases separating them. Germline lookup yields CDR1 MRHNA and CDR2 SNTAGT. The CDR3 DNA sequence: TGTGCCAGCAGTGACGCGAGGTACAATGAGCAGTTCTTC. Translated: CASSDARYNEQFF.

V is TRBV5-4 and J is TRBJ2-5; 7 positions agree with TRBD2. J gave up 5 bases and V 0 bases, and 1 base lay outside the gene matches. Germline CDR1 and CDR2: SGHNT and YYREEE (reference sequence). The CDR3 totals 13 residues. CDR3 coding DNA: TGTGCCAGCAGCTTGGCAGCGGGGGAGACCCAGTACTTC. This translates into CASSLAAGETQYF.

Notes on this clone: Other DNA sequences in the same sample also yield this CDR3. The chain combines TRBV18 with TRBJ2-2; D remains unclear. CDR1 and CDR2 from the germline V gene are KGHSH and LQKENI. The CDR3 is made up of 13 amino acids. V lost 2 bases to trimming and J lost 4 bases, with 5 bases between them. CDR3 amino acids: CASSPSSTGELFF. The CDR3 DNA is TGTGCCAGCTCACCAAGCTCCACCGGGGAGCTGTTTTTT.

CDR3 sequence (DNA): TGTGCCAGCAGCCAAGACTGGGGGGCCAGGGGAAACACCATATATTTT. It encodes CASSQDWGARGNTIYF. The chain carries TRBV25-1 and TRBJ1-3; a possible D gene is TRBD1 (6 bases). CDR1 and CDR2 (germline): MGHDK, SYGVNS. The CDR3 is made up of 16 amino acids. Trimming cost V 6 bases and J 4 bases, with 19 bases left between them.

A remark on this clone: The same CDR3 can be traced to other DNA sequences in this sample. DNA for the CDR3: TGTGCCAGCAGTTACGGTCAGGGGTCCTATGGCTACACCTTC. Residues: CASSYGQGSYGYTF. J is TRBJ1-2 and V is TRBV6-5, with D perhaps TRBD1 (6 bases). The CDR3 spans 14 residues. The germline CDR1 and CDR2 sequences are MNHEY and SVGAGI. The V and J ends lost 2 bases and 4 bases respectively, with 11 bases between them.

The V gene is TRBV7-9, the J gene TRBJ2-2; 11 bases agree with TRBD1. The V gene end was trimmed by 5 bases and the J gene end by 4 bases; junction bases not matched to a gene: 3. This CDR3 region has 15 residues. Per the germline V gene, CDR1 is SEHNR and CDR2 is FQNEAQ (reference sequence). For the CDR3, the DNA is TGTGCCAGCAGCGCCGGGACAGGGGGCACCGGGGAGCTGTTTTTT. Translated, it gives CASSAGTGGTGELFF.

The count of this clone is one. This specimen includes other DNA sequences encoding the same CDR3. The V gene is TRBV19, the J gene TRBJ2-5; the D gene is possibly TRBD1 (5 bases). V lost 5 bases to trimming and J lost 5 bases, with 15 bases between them. The CDR3 runs 14 residues. Germline values: CDR1 LNHDA, CDR2 SQIVND (reference sequence). CDR3 DNA sequence: TGTGCCAGTAGTGTCACAGGCGTGGGTGAGACCCAGTACTTC. As protein: CASSVTGVGETQYF.

V gene TRBV19 combines with J gene TRBJ1-5; D is ambiguous. The CDR3 consists of 14 residues. CDR1 is LNHDA, CDR2 SQIVND, per germline (reference sequence). Trimming cost V 3 bases and J 5 bases, with 11 bases left between them. The CDR3 bases are TGTGCCAGTAGTATTAGGCTGGGAGATCAGCCCCAGCATTTT. Its translation is CASSIRLGDQPQHF.

This rearrangement joins TRBV5-1 to TRBJ1-1, with 9 bases identical to TRBD1. CDR1 and CDR2 (germline): SGHRS, YFSETQ. The CDR3 runs 14 residues. The ends lost 4 bases at V and 4 bases at J; junction bases unmatched: 5. CDR3: CASSVGQGFTEAFF. The DNA for the CDR3 is TGCGCCAGCAGCGTGGGACAGGGTTTCACTGAAGCTTTCTTT.

This chain uses TRBV5-3 with TRBJ2-1, with 9 bases lining up with TRBD1. TRBV5-3 is marked as an open reading frame, function uncertain. V dropped 0 bases and J dropped 10; count of bases not matched to a gene: 11. The CDR3 is 16 amino acids. This chain's CDR3 is CARSLATGQGIGEQFF. CDR3 in DNA: TGTGCCAGAAGCTTGGCGACTGGACAGGGGATTGGAGAGCAGTTCTTC.

This clone appeared once. A clone one base away is much larger, so this may be a read error. The sample has other DNA sequences that encode this CDR3 too. The chain uses TRBV30 and TRBJ1-1; the D gene is possibly TRBD1 (6 bases). The length of the CDR3 is 13 residues. The V end lost 1 base, the J end lost 4 bases, and 10 bases lay between the germline ends. CDR1 and CDR2 (germline): GTSNPN, SVGIG (reference sequence). The CDR3 region has the DNA TGTGCCTGGAGTGCCCAGGGGAGCACTGAAGCTTTCTTT. This sequence encodes CAWSAQGSTEAFF.

CDR3 sequence: CASSTQGGANEKLFF. In DNA, the CDR3 is TGTGCCAGTAGCACCCAGGGAGGGGCCAATGAAAAACTGTTTTTT. The rearrangement joins TRBV19 to TRBJ1-4; possible D gene TRBD1, 5 bases. The V gene lost 6 bases and the J gene lost 5 bases, with 16 bases spanning the gap. CDR1 is LNHDA and CDR2 is SQIVND in the germline V gene (reference sequence). The CDR3 totals 15 residues.

In its sample, this clone was seen once. The V gene is TRBV29-1, the J gene TRBJ2-3; the match to TRBD1 covers 7 bases. The junction had 7 bases not matched to a gene; V was cut back by 6 bases and J by 1 base. This CDR3 has 14 amino acids. The germline CDR1 and CDR2 sequences are SQVTM and ANQGSEA. Written as DNA, the CDR3 is TGCAGCGTAGTAAACAGGGGTGGCACAGATACGCAGTATTTT. Translating it yields CSVVNRGGTDTQYF.

The gene calls are TRBV28 and TRBJ2-5, with 8 positions matching TRBD1. This CDR3 is built from 15 residues. With 4 bases clipped from V and 7 bases from J, the junction kept 11 bases outside the gene matches. Germline-derived CDR1 and CDR2 are MDHEN and SYDVKM. This chain's CDR3 is CASSSAQGDLGTQYF. CDR3 nucleotide sequence: TGTGCCAGCAGTTCCGCACAGGGGGATTTGGGGACCCAGTACTTC.

The rearrangement joins TRBV20-1 to TRBJ2-1; D gene uncertain. CDR3 length equals 11 residues. Germline V gene data show CDR1 as DFQATT and CDR2 as SNEGSKA (reference sequence). V shed 3 bases and J shed 10 bases, with 10 bases lying between them. Here the CDR3 DNA reads TGCAGTGCTAGTCTAGGATGGGAGCAGTTCTTC. It yields the protein CSASLGWEQFF.

V and J are TRBV28 and TRBJ2-1, with TRBD1 as a possible D gene (5 bases). The CDR3 extends over 15 amino acids. Trimming pared 3 bases from V and 7 bases from J, leaving 16 bases between. Germline CDR1 and CDR2: MDHEN and SYDVKM. The CDR3 loop reads CASSFLFGALNEQFF. In DNA, the CDR3 is TGTGCCAGCAGTTTTCTGTTTGGGGCCCTAAATGAGCAGTTCTTC.

V usage is TRBV10-1 and J usage is TRBJ2-7; TRBD1 matches at 9 bases. Germline-derived CDR1 and CDR2 are WNHNN and SYGVQD (reference sequence). The J segment lost 9 bases and the V segment lost 8 bases, leaving 23 bases of the junction unmatched. The CDR3 has 17 amino acids. The CDR3 here is CASLDPKQGARAKGQYF. DNA for the CDR3: TGCGCCAGCCTCGATCCCAAACAGGGGGCGCGGGCGAAGGGGCAGTACTTC.

V is TRBV6-5 and J is TRBJ2-7; D might be TRBD1 or TRBD2, each matching 5 bases. CDR3 length: 15 residues. Germline V CDR1 and CDR2: MNHEY, SVGAGI. V shed 6 bases and J shed 6 bases, with 21 bases lying between them. CDR3 nucleotides: TGTGCCAGCAGCTCACAAGGGGCAGGGAGTCCCGAGCAGTACTTC. It is translated as CASSSQGAGSPEQYF.

The chain joins TRBV6-5 to TRBJ2-3; a possible D gene is TRBD1 (5 bases). The CDR3 has 14 amino acids. Trimming cost V 5 bases and J 1 base, with 10 bases left between them. Germline CDR1 reads MNHEY; CDR2 reads SVGAGI. CDR3: CASSKGWGTDTQYF. CDR3 bases: TGTGCCAGCAGTAAGGGGTGGGGCACAGATACGCAGTATTTT.

This sequence joins TRBV7-2 and TRBJ2-4, with 10 bases fitting TRBD2. Germline CDR1 reads SGHTA; CDR2 reads FQGNSA. V lost 2 bases, J lost 7 bases, and 2 bases stayed unmatched. This CDR3 has 14 amino acids. The CDR3 region is CASSLQAGGNIQYF. CDR3 coding DNA: TGTGCCAGCAGCTTACAAGCGGGAGGGAACATTCAGTACTTC.

The chain recombines TRBV9 with TRBJ1-2; D might be TRBD1 (5 bases). The germline V gene encodes CDR1 SGDLS and CDR2 YYNGEE. The CDR3 length is 13 residues. V was shortened by 3 bases and J by 7 bases, with 13 bases between the two germline ends. The CDR3 spells CASSAITGSGYTF. DNA for the CDR3: TGTGCCAGCAGCGCAATCACAGGAAGTGGCTACACCTTC.

The chain couples TRBV14 to TRBJ2-1; 9 bases align to TRBD2. Per germline, CDR1 SGHDN and CDR2 FVKESK. The V segment lost 4 bases and the J segment 5 bases; nucleotides outside the gene matches: 12. The CDR3 contains 17 residues. DNA for the CDR3: TGTGCCAGCAGCCGCCGATCGGGACTAGCCGGAAACAATGAGCAGTTCTTC. Encoded protein: CASSRRSGLAGNNEQFF.

With respect to this clone: The same CDR3 can be traced to other DNA sequences in this sample. The V and J genes are TRBV29-1 and TRBJ2-1; TRBD1 aligns across 7 bases. Unmatched junction bases numbered 3, after V lost 6 bases and J lost 4 bases. The CDR3 totals 12 residues. Germline lookup yields CDR1 SQVTM and CDR2 ANQGSEA. CDR3 DNA sequence: TGCAGCGTGGCAGGGGGTTACAATGAGCAGTTCTTC. It yields the protein CSVAGGYNEQFF.

This chain uses TRBV10-1 with TRBJ2-1; 10 bases map to TRBD2. The CDR3 is made up of 14 amino acids. V trimming: 5 bases; J trimming: 10 bases; junction bases outside the gene matches: 8. Germline loops: CDR1 WNHNN, CDR2 SYGVQD (reference sequence). The CDR3 reads CASSPSGGAGEQFF. The CDR3, as DNA: TGCGCCAGCAGTCCCAGCGGGGGGGCAGGGGAGCAGTTCTTC.

Comments on this clone: The sample has other DNA sequences that encode this CDR3 too. The chain joins TRBV18 to TRBJ2-1, with D perhaps matching TRBD1 (5 bases). CDR1 is KGHSH and CDR2 is LQKENI in the germline V gene. The CDR3 consists of 13 residues. Trimming removed 3 bases at V and 5 bases at J, with 8 bases between. The CDR3 nucleotides read TGTGCCAGCTCACCCCTAGGGGACAATGAGCAGTTCTTC. Translation: CASSPLGDNEQFF.